The 8 T cell receptor beta chains presented below share a single source sample, sequenced in a study of regulatory T cells in long-lasting Graves disease. The time point: newly diagnosed GD, antithyroid drugs for less than 3 months. There was RNA extracted from PBMCs, and the TCR library was made from it. Arm-PCR of CDR3 regions and iRepertoire HTBI primers were the basis on which TCR beta libraries were built. TCRdb called the multiplex PCR reads again in MiXCR, with one record for every CDR3 protein. The sample has a few hundred thousand distinct CDR3 sequences, around 16% seen once. The data were also submitted as part of a second study, on T cells in Graves' hyperthyroidism and ophthalmopathy.

This specimen was peripheral blood mononuclear cells (PBMCs), taken at new diagnosis, from a patient treated with antithyroid drugs. All receptors come from a woman between 40 and 55 years old with Graves disease.

Many counts were recorded for this clonotype. The chain recombines TRBV6-1 with TRBJ2-5; 8 bases line up with TRBD2. This CDR3 region has 14 residues. Trimming removed 4 bases from V and 5 bases from J; junction bases left unmatched: 6. Germline CDR1 is MNHNS and CDR2 is SASEGT. The CDR3 region is CASSAGGGAETQYF. Written as DNA, the CDR3 is TGTGCCAGCAGTGCCGGGGGGGGGGCGGAGACCCAGTACTTC.

V is TRBV5-1 and J is TRBJ2-1, with 13 bases fitting TRBD2. Germline V gene lookup returns CDR1 SGHRS and CDR2 YFSETQ. There are 19 residues in the CDR3. With V trimmed by 0 bases and J by 1 base, 7 bases remained unmatched. CDR3 nucleotides: TGCGCCAGCAGCTTGGCGGGACTAGCGGGATATCGGTCCTACAATGAGCAGTTCTTC. Its protein product is CASSLAGLAGYRSYNEQFF.

The table lists this clonotype with many counts. V and J are TRBV12-3 or TRBV12-4 and TRBJ2-5; TRBD1 aligns across 10 bases. The CDR3 sequence is 15 residues long. V gave up 4 bases and J gave up 5 bases; unmatched junction bases: 7. CDR3 loop: CASSWAPGQGETQYF. The CDR3 DNA reads TGTGCCAGCAGTTGGGCCCCGGGACAGGGGGAGACCCAGTACTTC.

This clonotype was counted ten times or more. The V gene is TRBV18, the J gene TRBJ1-6; no clear D gene. The germline gives CDR1 KGHSH, CDR2 LQKENI. Deletions cut 2 bases from V and 8 bases from J, with 13 bases between. The CDR3 is made up of 15 amino acids. The CDR3 sequence is CASSPGGDLYSPLHF. The CDR3, as DNA: TGTGCCAGCTCACCAGGCGGGGATCTCTATTCACCCCTCCACTTT.

This clonotype was detected a few times. The V call is TRBV6-2 or TRBV6-3, the J call TRBJ1-6; D unclear. The CDR3 is 16 amino acids. Per germline, CDR1 MNHEY and CDR2 SVGEGT. V was clipped by 4 bases and J by 6 bases, with 16 bases between them. CDR3 protein: CASSLGGELVNSPLHF. For the CDR3, the DNA is TGTGCCAGCAGTTTGGGAGGAGAACTTGTTAATTCACCCCTCCACTTT.

The V gene is TRBV5-1, the J gene TRBJ2-2, with 7 bases matching TRBD2. Germline V gene sequence: CDR1 SGHRS, CDR2 YFSETQ. The CDR3 totals 18 residues. V dropped 0 bases and J dropped 5; count of bases not matched to a gene: 13. The CDR3 is CASSLGFQREVTTGELFF. In DNA, the CDR3 is TGCGCCAGCAGCTTGGGGTTTCAGCGGGAAGTTACGACCGGGGAGCTGTTTTTT.

This clonotype was counted between two and nine times. This chain links TRBV5-1 with TRBJ2-5; 11 bases agree with TRBD2. The CDR3 extends over 14 amino acids. CDR1 and CDR2 (germline): SGHRS, YFSETQ. V gave up 4 bases and J gave up 3 bases; unmatched junction bases: 2. In DNA form, the CDR3 reads TGCGCCAGCAGCACGGGACTAGCGGAAGAGACCCAGTACTTC. It is translated as CASSTGLAEETQYF.

This clonotype has ten or more counts. In DNA, the CDR3 is TGTGCCATCAGTGACCCAACAGGGGGCAACACTGAAGCTTTCTTT. Amino acid sequence: CAISDPTGGNTEAFF. This sequence joins TRBV10-3 and TRBJ1-1, with 9 bases matching TRBD1. The CDR3 sequence is 15 residues long. V lost 3 bases to trimming and J lost 2 bases; unmatched junction nucleotides: 4. Germline values: CDR1 ENHRY, CDR2 SYGVKD.